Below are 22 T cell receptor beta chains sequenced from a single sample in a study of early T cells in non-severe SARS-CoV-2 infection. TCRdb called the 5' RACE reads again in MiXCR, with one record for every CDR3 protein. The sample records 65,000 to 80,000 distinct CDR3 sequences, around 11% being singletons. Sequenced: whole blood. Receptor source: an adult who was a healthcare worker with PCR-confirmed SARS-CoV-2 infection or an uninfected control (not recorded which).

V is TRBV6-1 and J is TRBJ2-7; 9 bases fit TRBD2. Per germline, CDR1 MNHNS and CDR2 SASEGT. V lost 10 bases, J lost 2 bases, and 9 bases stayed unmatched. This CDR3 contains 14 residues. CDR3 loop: CATSPAGGPYEQYF. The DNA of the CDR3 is TGTGCCACCTCCCCGGCGGGGGGGCCCTACGAGCAGTACTTC.

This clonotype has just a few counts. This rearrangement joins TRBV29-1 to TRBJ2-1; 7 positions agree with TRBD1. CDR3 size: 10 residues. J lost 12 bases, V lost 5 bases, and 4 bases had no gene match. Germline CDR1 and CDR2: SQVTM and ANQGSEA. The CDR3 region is CSVLQGWQFF. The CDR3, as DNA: TGCAGCGTTCTACAGGGGTGGCAGTTCTTC.

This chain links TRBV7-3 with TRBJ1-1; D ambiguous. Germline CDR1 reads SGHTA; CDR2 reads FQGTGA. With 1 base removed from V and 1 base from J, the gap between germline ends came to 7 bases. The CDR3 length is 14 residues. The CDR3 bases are TGTGCCAGCAGCTTAATAGCAGGGAACACTGAAGCTTTCTTT. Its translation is CASSLIAGNTEAFF.

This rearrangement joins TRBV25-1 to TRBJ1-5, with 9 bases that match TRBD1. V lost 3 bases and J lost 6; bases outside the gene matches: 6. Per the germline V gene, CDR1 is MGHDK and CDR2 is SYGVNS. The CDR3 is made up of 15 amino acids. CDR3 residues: CASSDSGTGLQPQHF. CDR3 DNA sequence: TGTGCCAGCAGTGACTCCGGGACAGGGCTTCAGCCCCAGCATTTT.

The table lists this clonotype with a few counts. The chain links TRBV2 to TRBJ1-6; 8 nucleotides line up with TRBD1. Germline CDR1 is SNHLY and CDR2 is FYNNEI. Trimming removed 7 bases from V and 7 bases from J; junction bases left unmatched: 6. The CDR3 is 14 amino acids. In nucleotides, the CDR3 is TGTGCCAGCACCAGACAGGGGACGAATTCACCCCTCCACTTT. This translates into CASTRQGTNSPLHF.

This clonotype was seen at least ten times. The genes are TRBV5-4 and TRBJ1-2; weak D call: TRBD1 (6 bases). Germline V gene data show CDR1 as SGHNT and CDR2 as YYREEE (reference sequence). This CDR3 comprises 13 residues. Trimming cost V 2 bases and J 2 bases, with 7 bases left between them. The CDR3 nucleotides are TGTGCCAGCAGCTTCGGACAGAACTATGGCTACACCTTC. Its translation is CASSFGQNYGYTF. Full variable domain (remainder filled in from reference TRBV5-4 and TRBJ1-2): ETGVTQSPTHLIKTRGQQVTLRCSSQSGHNTVSWYQQALGQGPQFIFQYYREEENGRGNFPPRFSGLQFPNYSSELNVNALELDDSALYLCASSFGQNYGYTFGSGTRLTVV.

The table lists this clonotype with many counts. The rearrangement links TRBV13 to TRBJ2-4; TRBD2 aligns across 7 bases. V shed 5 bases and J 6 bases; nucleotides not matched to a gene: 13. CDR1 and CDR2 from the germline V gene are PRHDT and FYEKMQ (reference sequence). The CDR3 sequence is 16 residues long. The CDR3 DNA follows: TGTGCCAGCAGCCGACCGACATCCTCGGGAGGAAACATTCAGTACTTC. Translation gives CASSRPTSSGGNIQYF.

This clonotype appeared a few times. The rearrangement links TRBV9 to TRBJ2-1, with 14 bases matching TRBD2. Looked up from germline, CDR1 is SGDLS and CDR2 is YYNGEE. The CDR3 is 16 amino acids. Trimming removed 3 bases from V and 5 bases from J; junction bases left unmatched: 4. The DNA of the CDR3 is TGTGCCAGCAGCGAAATGGGACTAGCGGGGGACAATGAGCAGTTCTTC. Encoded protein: CASSEMGLAGDNEQFF.

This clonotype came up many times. The CDR3 DNA reads as TGTGCCAGCAGCAACCCCCCGGGATACGAGCAGTACTTC. It encodes CASSNPPGYEQYF. The rearrangement joins TRBV11-3 to TRBJ2-7; D perhaps matches TRBD2 (5 bases). This CDR3 spans 13 amino acids. Per the germline V gene, CDR1 is SGHNT and CDR2 is YENEEA. Between the trimmed V and J ends, which lost 5 bases and 4 bases, there was a span of 12 bases.

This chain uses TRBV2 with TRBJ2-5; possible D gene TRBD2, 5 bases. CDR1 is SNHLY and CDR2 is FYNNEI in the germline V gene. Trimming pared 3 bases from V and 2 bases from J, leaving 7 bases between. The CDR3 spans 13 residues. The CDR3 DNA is TGTGCCAGCAGTGAGGGAGTTCAAGAGACCCAGTACTTC. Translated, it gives CASSEGVQETQYF.

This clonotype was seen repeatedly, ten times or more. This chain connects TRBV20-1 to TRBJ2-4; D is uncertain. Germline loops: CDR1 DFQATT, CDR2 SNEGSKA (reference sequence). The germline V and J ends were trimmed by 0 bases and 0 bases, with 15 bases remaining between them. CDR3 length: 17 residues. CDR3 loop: CSARDAAQPLAKNIQYF. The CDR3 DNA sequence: TGCAGTGCTAGAGATGCGGCACAGCCTCTAGCCAAAAACATTCAGTACTTC.

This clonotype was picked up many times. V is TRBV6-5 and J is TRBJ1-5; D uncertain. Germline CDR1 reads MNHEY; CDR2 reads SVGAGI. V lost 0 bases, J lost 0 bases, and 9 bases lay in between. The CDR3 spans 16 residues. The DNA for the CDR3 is TGTGCCAGCAGTTACTCTGGGTTGGGTAGCAATCAGCCCCAGCATTTT. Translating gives CASSYSGLGSNQPQHF.

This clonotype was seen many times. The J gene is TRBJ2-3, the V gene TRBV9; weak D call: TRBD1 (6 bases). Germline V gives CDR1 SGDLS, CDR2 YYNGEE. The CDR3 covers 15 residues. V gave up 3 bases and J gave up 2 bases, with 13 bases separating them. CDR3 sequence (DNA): TGTGCCAGCAGCGCCGGGACACGTTACACAGATACGCAGTATTTT. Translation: CASSAGTRYTDTQYF.

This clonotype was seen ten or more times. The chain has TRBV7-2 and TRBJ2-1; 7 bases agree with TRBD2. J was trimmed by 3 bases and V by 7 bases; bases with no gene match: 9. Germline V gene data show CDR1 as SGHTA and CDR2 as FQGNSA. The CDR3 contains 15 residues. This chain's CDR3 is CASNEGGGLYNEQFF. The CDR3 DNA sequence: TGTGCCAGCAACGAGGGCGGGGGTCTCTACAATGAGCAGTTCTTC. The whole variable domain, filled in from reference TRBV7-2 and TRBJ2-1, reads GAGVSQSPSNKVTEKGKDVELRCDPISGHTALYWYRQSLGQGLEFLIYFQGNSAPDKSGLPSDRFSAERTGGSVSTLTIQRTQQEDSAVYLCASNEGGGLYNEQFFGPGTRLTVL.

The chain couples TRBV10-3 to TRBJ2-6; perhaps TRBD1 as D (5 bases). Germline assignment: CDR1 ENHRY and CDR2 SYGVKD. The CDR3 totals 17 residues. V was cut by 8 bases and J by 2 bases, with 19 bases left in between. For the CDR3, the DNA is TGTGCCATCGGATCGCAGGGTAACACTCCTGGGGCCAACGTCCTGACTTTC. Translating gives CAIGSQGNTPGANVLTF.

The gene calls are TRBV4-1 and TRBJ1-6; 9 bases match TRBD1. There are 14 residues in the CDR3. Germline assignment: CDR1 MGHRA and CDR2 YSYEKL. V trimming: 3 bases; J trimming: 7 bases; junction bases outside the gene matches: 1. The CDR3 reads CASSQGTGNSPLHF. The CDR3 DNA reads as TGCGCCAGCAGCCAGGGGACAGGGAATTCACCCCTCCACTTT.

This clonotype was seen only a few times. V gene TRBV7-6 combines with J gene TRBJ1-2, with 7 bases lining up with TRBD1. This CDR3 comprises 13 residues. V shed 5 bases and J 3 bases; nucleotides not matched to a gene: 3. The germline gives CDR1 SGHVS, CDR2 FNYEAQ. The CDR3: CASSTTGYYGYTF. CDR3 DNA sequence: TGTGCCAGCAGCACGACAGGGTACTATGGCTACACCTTC.

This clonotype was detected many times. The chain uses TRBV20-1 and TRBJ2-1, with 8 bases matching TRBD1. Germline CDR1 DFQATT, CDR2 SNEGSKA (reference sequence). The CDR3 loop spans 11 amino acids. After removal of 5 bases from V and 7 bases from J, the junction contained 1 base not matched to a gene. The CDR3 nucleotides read TGCAGTGCTTACAGGGGGAATGAGCAGTTCTTC. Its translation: CSAYRGNEQFF.

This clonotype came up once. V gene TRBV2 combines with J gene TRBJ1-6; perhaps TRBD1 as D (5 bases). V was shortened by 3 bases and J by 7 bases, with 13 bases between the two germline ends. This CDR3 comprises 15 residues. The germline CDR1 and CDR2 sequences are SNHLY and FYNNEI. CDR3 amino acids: CASSDFPGENSPLHF. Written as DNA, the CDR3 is TGTGCCAGCAGTGATTTTCCGGGGGAGAATTCACCCCTCCACTTT.

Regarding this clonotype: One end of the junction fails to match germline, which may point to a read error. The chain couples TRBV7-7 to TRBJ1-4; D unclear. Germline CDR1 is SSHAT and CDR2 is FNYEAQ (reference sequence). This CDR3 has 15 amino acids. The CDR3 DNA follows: TGTGCTAGCAGCTTAGCGCTAACACCGGGTGAAAAACTGTTTTTT. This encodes CASSLALTPGEKLFF. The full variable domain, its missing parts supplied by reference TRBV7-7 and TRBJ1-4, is GAGVSQSPRYKVTKRGQDVTLRCDPISSHATLYWYQQALGQGPEFLTYFNYEAQPDKSGLPSDRFSAERPEGSISTLTIQRTEQRDSAMYRCASSLALTPGEKLFFGSGTQLSVL.

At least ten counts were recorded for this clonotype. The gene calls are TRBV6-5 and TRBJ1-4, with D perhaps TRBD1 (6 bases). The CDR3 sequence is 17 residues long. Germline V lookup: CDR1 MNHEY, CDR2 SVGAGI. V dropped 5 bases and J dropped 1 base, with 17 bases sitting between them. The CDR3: CASSRYRVQRTNEKLFF. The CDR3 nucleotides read TGTGCCAGCAGTCGATACAGGGTCCAGCGAACTAATGAAAAACTGTTTTTT.

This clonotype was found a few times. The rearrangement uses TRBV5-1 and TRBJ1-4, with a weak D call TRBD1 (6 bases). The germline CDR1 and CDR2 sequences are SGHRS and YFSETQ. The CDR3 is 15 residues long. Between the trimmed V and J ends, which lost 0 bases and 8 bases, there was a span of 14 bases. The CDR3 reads CASSLVPGVEEKLFF. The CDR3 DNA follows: TGCGCCAGCAGCTTGGTTCCAGGGGTCGAGGAAAAACTGTTTTTT.